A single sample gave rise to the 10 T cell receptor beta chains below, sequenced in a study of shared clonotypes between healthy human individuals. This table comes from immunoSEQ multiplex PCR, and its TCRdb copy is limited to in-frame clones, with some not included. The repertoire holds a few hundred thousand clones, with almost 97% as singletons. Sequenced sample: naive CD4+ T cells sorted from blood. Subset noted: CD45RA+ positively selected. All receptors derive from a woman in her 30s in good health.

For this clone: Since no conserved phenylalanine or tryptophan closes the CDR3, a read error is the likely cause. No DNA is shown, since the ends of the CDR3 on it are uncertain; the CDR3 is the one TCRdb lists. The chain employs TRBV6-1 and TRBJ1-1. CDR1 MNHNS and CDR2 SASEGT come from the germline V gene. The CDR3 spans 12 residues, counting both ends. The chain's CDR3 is CASSEVRTPGFL.

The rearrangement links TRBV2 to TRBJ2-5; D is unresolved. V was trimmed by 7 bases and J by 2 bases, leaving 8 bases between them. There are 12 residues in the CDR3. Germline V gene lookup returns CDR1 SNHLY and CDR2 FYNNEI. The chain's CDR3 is CASIPRQETQYF. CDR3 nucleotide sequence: TGTGCCAGCATCCCCCGACAAGAGACCCAGTACTTC.

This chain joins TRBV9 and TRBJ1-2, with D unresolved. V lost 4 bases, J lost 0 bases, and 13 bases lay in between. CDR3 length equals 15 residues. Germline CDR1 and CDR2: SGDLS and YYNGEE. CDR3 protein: CASSPVTGSNYGYTF. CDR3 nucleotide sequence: TGTGCCAGCAGCCCTGTGACGGGTTCTAACTATGGCTACACCTTC.

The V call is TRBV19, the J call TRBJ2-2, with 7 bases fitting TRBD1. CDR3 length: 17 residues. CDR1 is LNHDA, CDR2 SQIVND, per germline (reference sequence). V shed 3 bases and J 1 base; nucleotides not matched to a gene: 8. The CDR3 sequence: CASSINRGVKNTGELFF. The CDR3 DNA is TGTGCCAGTAGTATTAACAGGGGAGTTAAGAACACCGGGGAGCTGTTTTTT.

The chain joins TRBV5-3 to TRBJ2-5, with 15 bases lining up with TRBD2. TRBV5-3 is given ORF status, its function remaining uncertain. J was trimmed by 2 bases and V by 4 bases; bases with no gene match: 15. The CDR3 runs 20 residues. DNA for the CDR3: TGTGCCAGAAGCCCGAGTATGGGGACTAGCGGGAGGAAGATGCAAGAGACCCAGTACTTC. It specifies CARSPSMGTSGRKMQETQYF.

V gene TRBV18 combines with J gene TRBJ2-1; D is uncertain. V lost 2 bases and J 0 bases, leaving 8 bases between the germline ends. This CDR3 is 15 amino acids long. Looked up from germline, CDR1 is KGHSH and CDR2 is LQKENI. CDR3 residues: CASSPGGSSYNEQFF. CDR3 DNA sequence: TGTGCCAGCTCACCAGGCGGCAGCTCCTACAATGAGCAGTTCTTC. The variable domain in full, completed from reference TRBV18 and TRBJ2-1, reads NAGVMQNPRHLVRRRGQEARLRCSPMKGHSHVYWYRQLPEEGLKFMVYLQKENIIDESGMPKERFSAEFPKEGPSILRIQQVVRGDSAAYFCASSPGGSSYNEQFFGPGTRLTVL.

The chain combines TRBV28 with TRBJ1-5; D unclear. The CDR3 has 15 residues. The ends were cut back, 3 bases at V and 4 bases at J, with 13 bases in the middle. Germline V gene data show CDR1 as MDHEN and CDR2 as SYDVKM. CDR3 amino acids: CASSLPSKRNQPQHF. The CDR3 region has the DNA TGTGCCAGCAGTTTGCCCAGCAAAAGGAATCAGCCCCAGCATTTT.

The CDR3 here is CASSLVPGQLNTEAFF. CDR3 bases: TGTGCCAGCAGCTTGGTACCGGGACAACTGAACACTGAAGCTTTCTTT. The V call is TRBV5-5, the J call TRBJ1-1; possible D gene TRBD1, 6 bases. Trimming stripped 0 bases from V and 0 bases from J, with 12 bases between. The germline CDR1 and CDR2 sequences are SGHKS and YYEKEE (reference sequence). This CDR3 contains 16 residues.

CDR3 nucleotide sequence: TGTGCCAGCAGCCAAACTAGCGGGAGAGCAGGGGAGCTGTTTTTT. Protein: CASSQTSGRAGELFF. This chain uses TRBV4-2 with TRBJ2-2, with 11 bases that match TRBD2. This CDR3 region has 15 residues. V was pared by 2 bases and J by 8 bases, with 4 bases of the junction left unmatched. Looked up from germline, CDR1 is LGHNA and CDR2 is YNFKEQ.

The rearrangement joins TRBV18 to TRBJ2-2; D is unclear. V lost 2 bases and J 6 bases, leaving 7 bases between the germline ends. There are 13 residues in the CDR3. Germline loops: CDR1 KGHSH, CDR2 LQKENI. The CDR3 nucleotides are TGTGCCAGCTCACCAATTAGTGCCGGGGAGCTGTTTTTT. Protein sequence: CASSPISAGELFF.